This T cell receptor (beta chain) is from a study of blood T cell repertoires in COVID-19. Study-wide background: Nucleic acid was either cDNA or gDNA, and it came from T cells, B-cell-depleted T cells, or PBMCs.

Participant reports of clinical history set cohort assignment. V was pared by 5 bases and J by 2 bases, with 11 bases of the junction left unmatched. The CDR3 runs 17 residues. Per germline, CDR1 SEHNR and CDR2 FQNEAQ (reference sequence). Sequencing was performed with immunoSEQ multiplex PCR; in TCRdb, only in-frame clones are kept and a portion is missing. The sample has around 210,000 clones, roughly nine tenths seen once. The chain couples TRBV7-9 to TRBJ1-1; 10 positions match TRBD1. This clonotype was obtained from a woman younger than 35 who had recovered from COVID-19. The sequencing input was PBMCs or T cells enriched from blood (not recorded which). DNA of the CDR3: TGTGCCAGCAGCGTCTTGGGGACAGGGGTGTACAACACTGAAGCTTTCTTT. Translated, it gives CASSVLGTGVYNTEAFF.